A selection of T cell receptor beta chains follows, all from one sample in a study of blood T cell repertoires in COVID-19. The method was immunoSEQ multiplex PCR; TCRdb's version includes in-frame clones alone and lacks a portion of them. The table includes approximately 120,000 clones, over 70% detected once. Sequenced material: peripheral blood. The receptors come from a woman aged 45-65 years with acute or convalescent COVID-19. Each CDR3 is given with its conserved first and last residue. The D gene is left open where the match is weak. A clone size is listed for some rows: how often the clone was seen (once, few, many), or a class if it is expanded.

j_call: TRBJ1-1; d_call: -; v_call: TRBV13; clone_size: -; cdr3_aa: CASSWRVSGRTEAFF; cdr3_nt: TGTGCCAGCAGCTGGAGGGTTTCGGGTCGGACTGAAGCTTTCTTT
j_call: TRBJ1-6; d_call: -; v_call: TRBV2; clone_size: -; cdr3_aa: CASRMLNSPLHF; cdr3_nt: TGTGCCAGCAGAATGTTAAATTCACCCCTCCACTTT
j_call: TRBJ2-1; d_call: TRBD2; v_call: TRBV2; clone_size: -; cdr3_aa: CASGTSGRNEQFF; cdr3_nt: TGTGCCAGCGGGACTAGCGGGAGGAATGAGCAGTTCTTC
j_call: TRBJ1-4; d_call: TRBD1; v_call: TRBV5-1; clone_size: -; cdr3_aa: CASSLEDRVFEKLFF; cdr3_nt: TGCGCCAGCAGCTTGGAGGACAGGGTTTTTGAAAAACTGTTTTTT
j_call: TRBJ2-1; d_call: -; v_call: TRBV5-1; clone_size: -; cdr3_aa: CASSLMGGENNEQFF; cdr3_nt: TGCGCCAGCAGCTTGATGGGGGGTGAGAACAATGAGCAGTTCTTC
j_call: TRBJ1-3; d_call: TRBD1; v_call: TRBV19; clone_size: -; cdr3_aa: CASRTGGTGNTIYF; cdr3_nt: TGTGCCAGTAGGACAGGGGGCACTGGAAACACCATATATTTT
j_call: TRBJ2-5; d_call: TRBD2; v_call: TRBV24-1; clone_size: -; cdr3_aa: CATSDSTSGGAIETQYF; cdr3_nt: TGTGCCACCAGTGATTCTACTAGCGGGGGGGCAATAGAGACCCAGTACTTC
j_call: TRBJ2-1; d_call: -; v_call: TRBV3-1/TRBV3-2; clone_size: -; cdr3_aa: CASRLRAGPYNEQFF; cdr3_nt: TGTGCCAGCAGGCTGCGGGCGGGACCCTACAATGAGCAGTTCTTC
j_call: TRBJ1-2; d_call: -; v_call: TRBV5-6; clone_size: -; cdr3_aa: CASSPQGAYGYTF; cdr3_nt: TGTGCCAGCAGCCCGCAGGGTGCCTATGGCTACACCTTC
j_call: TRBJ2-1; d_call: -; v_call: TRBV11-3; clone_size: -; cdr3_aa: CASSPRTGHEQFF; cdr3_nt: TGTGCCAGCAGCCCGCGTACAGGGCATGAGCAGTTCTTC
j_call: TRBJ2-5; d_call: -; v_call: TRBV5-1; clone_size: -; cdr3_aa: CASSLGGSQETQYF; cdr3_nt: TGCGCCAGCAGCTTGGGAGGGAGCCAAGAGACCCAGTACTTC
j_call: TRBJ1-3; d_call: -; v_call: TRBV7-9; clone_size: few; cdr3_aa: CASSPGGATGNTIYF; cdr3_nt: TGTGCCAGCAGCCCAGGCGGGGCCACTGGAAACACCATATATTTT
j_call: TRBJ1-2; d_call: -; v_call: TRBV4-1; clone_size: -; cdr3_aa: CASSQEGLGASGGYTF; cdr3_nt: TGCGCCAGCAGCCAAGAGGGACTAGGGGCGTCGGGTGGCTACACCTTC
j_call: TRBJ2-7; d_call: -; v_call: TRBV27; clone_size: -; cdr3_aa: CASTPRSGERHEQYF; cdr3_nt: TGTGCCAGCACCCCGAGATCAGGGGAACGGCACGAGCAGTACTTC
j_call: TRBJ1-5; d_call: TRBD1; v_call: TRBV2; clone_size: -; cdr3_aa: CASRADRVEGQPQHF; cdr3_nt: TGTGCCAGCAGAGCGGACAGGGTGGAGGGTCAGCCCCAGCATTTT
j_call: TRBJ2-1; d_call: -; v_call: TRBV28; clone_size: once; cdr3_aa: CASSQRNEQFF; cdr3_nt: TGTGCCAGCAGTCAGCGGAATGAGCAGTTCTTC
j_call: TRBJ1-6; d_call: -; v_call: TRBV11-2; clone_size: -; cdr3_aa: CASSWGLTYNSPLHF; cdr3_nt: TGTGCCAGCAGCTGGGGCCTCACCTATAATTCACCCCTCCACTTT
j_call: TRBJ1-1; d_call: -; v_call: TRBV28; clone_size: few; cdr3_aa: CASSPRRTEAFF; cdr3_nt: TGTGCCAGCAGTCCCCGGAGGACTGAAGCTTTCTTT
j_call: TRBJ1-4; d_call: -; v_call: TRBV5-1; clone_size: many; cdr3_aa: CASSLERANEKLFF; cdr3_nt: TGCGCCAGCAGCTTGGAGAGGGCTAATGAAAAACTGTTTTTT
j_call: TRBJ1-2; d_call: -; v_call: TRBV30; clone_size: -; cdr3_aa: CAWKPKLQIYGYTF; cdr3_nt: TGTGCCTGGAAGCCCAAATTACAGATCTATGGCTACACCTTC
j_call: TRBJ2-7; d_call: TRBD2; v_call: TRBV15; clone_size: once; cdr3_aa: CATSARLADYEQYF; cdr3_nt: TGTGCCACCAGCGCAAGACTAGCGGACTACGAGCAGTACTTC
j_call: TRBJ1-1; d_call: -; v_call: TRBV5-5; clone_size: -; cdr3_aa: CASSLGAGTEAFF; cdr3_nt: TGTGCCAGCAGCTTGGGGGCTGGGACTGAAGCTTTCTTT
j_call: TRBJ1-1; d_call: -; v_call: TRBV15; clone_size: -; cdr3_aa: CATSRDPSTEAFF; cdr3_nt: TGTGCCACCAGCAGAGATCCGAGCACTGAAGCTTTCTTT
j_call: TRBJ2-1; d_call: TRBD2; v_call: TRBV5-1; clone_size: few; cdr3_aa: CASSQGLAGTDEQFF; cdr3_nt: TGCGCCAGCAGCCAAGGACTAGCGGGAACCGATGAGCAGTTCTTC
j_call: TRBJ1-6; d_call: -; v_call: TRBV6-1; clone_size: few; cdr3_aa: CASSDRVDIYNSPLHF; cdr3_nt: TGTGCCAGCAGTGACAGGGTGGATATCTATAATTCACCCCTCCACTTT
j_call: TRBJ1-2; d_call: -; v_call: TRBV3-1/TRBV3-2; clone_size: -; cdr3_aa: CASSPLSGGYGYTF; cdr3_nt: TGTGCCAGCAGCCCACTTTCAGGAGGCTATGGCTACACCTTC
j_call: TRBJ1-2; d_call: -; v_call: TRBV27; clone_size: -; cdr3_aa: CATRNMAARLNGYTF; cdr3_nt: TGTGCCACCCGAAACATGGCAGCGCGCTTAAATGGCTACACCTTC
j_call: TRBJ1-5; d_call: -; v_call: TRBV19; clone_size: -; cdr3_aa: CASSIDTTKPQHF; cdr3_nt: TGTGCCAGTAGTATAGACACTACAAAGCCCCAGCATTTT
j_call: TRBJ1-5; d_call: TRBD1; v_call: TRBV28; clone_size: -; cdr3_aa: CASSLRQGNQPQHF; cdr3_nt: TGTGCCAGCAGTTTAAGACAGGGGAATCAGCCCCAGCATTTT
j_call: TRBJ1-5; d_call: TRBD1; v_call: TRBV5-8; clone_size: -; cdr3_aa: CASSQIRQGYEQPQHF; cdr3_nt: TGTGCCAGCAGCCAGATCCGACAGGGCTATGAGCAGCCCCAGCATTTT
j_call: TRBJ1-2; d_call: -; v_call: TRBV6-1; clone_size: -; cdr3_aa: CASSEGGWDGYTF; cdr3_nt: TGTGCCAGCAGTGAGGGAGGATGGGATGGCTACACCTTC
j_call: TRBJ2-2; d_call: TRBD1; v_call: TRBV19; clone_size: -; cdr3_aa: CASRDRGNTGELFF; cdr3_nt: TGTGCCAGTCGGGACAGGGGAAACACCGGGGAGCTGTTTTTT
j_call: TRBJ1-5; d_call: -; v_call: TRBV18; clone_size: once; cdr3_aa: CASSRFRPGPNSNQPQHF; cdr3_nt: TGTGCCAGCTCACGATTCCGGCCAGGGCCTAATAGCAATCAGCCCCAGCATTTT
j_call: TRBJ2-1; d_call: TRBD2; v_call: TRBV2; clone_size: -; cdr3_aa: CASSAAGAGGLSEQFF; cdr3_nt: TGTGCCAGCAGTGCCGCAGGAGCGGGAGGGTTGAGCGAGCAGTTCTTC
j_call: TRBJ2-2; d_call: -; v_call: TRBV9; clone_size: -; cdr3_aa: CASSVAPLPGTGELFF; cdr3_nt: TGTGCCAGCAGCGTGGCCCCACTGCCGGGCACCGGGGAGCTGTTTTTT
j_call: TRBJ2-7; d_call: -; v_call: TRBV24-1; clone_size: once; cdr3_aa: CATRSAGDEQYF; cdr3_nt: TGTGCCACCAGATCCGCAGGGGACGAGCAGTACTTC
j_call: TRBJ2-7; d_call: -; v_call: TRBV7-8; clone_size: -; cdr3_aa: CASSNRDSNYYEQYF; cdr3_nt: TGTGCCAGCAGCAACCGGGACTCCAACTACTACGAGCAGTACTTC
j_call: TRBJ1-3; d_call: -; v_call: TRBV28; clone_size: -; cdr3_aa: CASSLSDSNSGNTIYF; cdr3_nt: TGTGCCAGCAGTCTCTCGGACTCTAACTCTGGAAACACCATATATTTT
j_call: TRBJ1-5; d_call: TRBD1; v_call: TRBV5-1; clone_size: -; cdr3_aa: CASSPGQGNNQPQHF; cdr3_nt: TGCGCCAGCAGCCCGGGACAGGGAAACAATCAGCCCCAGCATTTT
j_call: TRBJ1-6; d_call: -; v_call: TRBV7-8; clone_size: -; cdr3_aa: CASSSGWGVDSPLHF; cdr3_nt: TGTGCCAGCAGCTCAGGATGGGGGGTGGATTCACCCCTCCACTTT
j_call: TRBJ1-1; d_call: TRBD1; v_call: TRBV28; clone_size: once; cdr3_aa: CASTATTGGTEAFF; cdr3_nt: TGTGCCAGCACAGCAACTACAGGGGGCACTGAAGCTTTCTTT
j_call: TRBJ2-1; d_call: TRBD1; v_call: TRBV24-1; clone_size: -; cdr3_aa: CATSDTGERNEQFF; cdr3_nt: TGTGCCACCAGTGATACAGGGGAGAGGAATGAGCAGTTCTTC
j_call: TRBJ2-1; d_call: TRBD2; v_call: TRBV5-4; clone_size: -; cdr3_aa: CASTTPGLAYNEQFF; cdr3_nt: TGTGCCAGCACCACGCCGGGACTAGCCTACAATGAGCAGTTCTTC
j_call: TRBJ2-5; d_call: -; v_call: TRBV27; clone_size: -; cdr3_aa: CASSLGPNRVPYF; cdr3_nt: TGTGCCAGCAGTTTAGGTCCGAACAGGGTCCCCTACTTC
j_call: TRBJ2-2; d_call: -; v_call: TRBV6-6; clone_size: -; cdr3_aa: CASGTRGGSTGELFF; cdr3_nt: TGTGCCAGCGGGACGAGGGGGGGGTCCACCGGGGAGCTGTTTTTT
j_call: TRBJ2-7; d_call: -; v_call: TRBV3-1/TRBV3-2; clone_size: -; cdr3_aa: CASSQRLGSYEQYF; cdr3_nt: TGTGCCAGCAGCCAACGACTAGGGAGCTACGAGCAGTACTTC
j_call: TRBJ1-3; d_call: -; v_call: TRBV19; clone_size: -; cdr3_aa: CATKEGVSGNTIYF; cdr3_nt: TGTGCCACAAAAGAGGGGGTCTCTGGAAACACCATATATTTT
j_call: TRBJ1-1; d_call: TRBD1; v_call: TRBV5-1; clone_size: -; cdr3_aa: CASSFAAQGANEAFF; cdr3_nt: TGCGCCAGCAGCTTCGCAGCACAGGGGGCTAATGAAGCTTTCTTT
j_call: TRBJ2-1; d_call: -; v_call: TRBV11-3; clone_size: -; cdr3_aa: CASSQNRGGYEQFF; cdr3_nt: TGTGCCAGCAGCCAAAACAGGGGGGGGTATGAGCAGTTCTTC
j_call: TRBJ2-1; d_call: -; v_call: TRBV7-3; clone_size: -; cdr3_aa: CASSLGGDSEQFF; cdr3_nt: TGTGCCAGCAGCCTAGGGGGGGATAGTGAGCAGTTCTTC
j_call: TRBJ2-7; d_call: TRBD2; v_call: TRBV6-5; clone_size: -; cdr3_aa: CASMISGTYEQYF; cdr3_nt: TGTGCCAGCATGATTAGCGGGACCTACGAGCAGTACTTC
j_call: TRBJ1-1; d_call: TRBD1; v_call: TRBV11-2; clone_size: -; cdr3_aa: CASSSRPDRAAEAFF; cdr3_nt: TGTGCCAGCAGCTCCCGCCCTGACAGGGCTGCTGAAGCTTTCTTT
j_call: TRBJ2-1; d_call: TRBD2; v_call: TRBV6-4; clone_size: -; cdr3_aa: CASREGLAGSEQFF; cdr3_nt: TGTGCCAGCAGAGAGGGACTAGCGGGGTCTGAGCAGTTCTTC